This T cell receptor beta chain was sequenced during a study of control samples from healthy donors and cancer patients (dated by TCRdb to 2019 to 2021). A single count supports this clone. Its antigen is still unknown. Base qualities are not at hand, and no much larger clone is one base apart. Between the V and J ends, shortened by 3 bases and 7 bases respectively, the junction contains 7 bases. For CDR1 and CDR2, the germline V gene lists KGHSH and LQKENI. The CDR3, cysteine through phenylalanine, is 13 amino acids long. Only the CDR3 part of the read is kept: 39 bases, read in frame from the first base. Library preparation used the immunoSEQ multiplex PCR assay. In its TCRdb copy, this immuneACCESS table keeps in-frame sequences only and misses some clones. Where compared with another copy, unresolved V genes explain less than half of these, and the others have no known cause. The sample profile shows about 160,000 clones; 90% to 95% of them were found once. 7.5% to 8.5% of the sample is held by the ten biggest clonotypes.

This sequence was found in a woman aged 40 to 50 in good health. Sequences were obtained from blood. This receptor chain uses TRBV18 and TRBJ1-6, with no reliable assignment of the D segment. The nucleotide sequence reads TGTGCCAGCTCACCCTCTACGAATTCACCCCTCCACTTT. Translated, it reads CASSPSTNSPLHF.